This entry lists 26 T cell receptor beta chains sequenced from one sample in a study of shared clonotypes between healthy human individuals. The naive CD8 population came from CD45RO-negative cells selected for CCR7, without terminally differentiated effector memory CD45RA+ cells. Sequenced by immunoSEQ multiplex PCR; TCRdb stores in-frame clones only, minus some. The table includes hundreds of thousands of clones, 90% to 97% detected once. Sequenced sample: naive CD8+ T cells sorted from blood. These receptors came from a young woman in good health.

This clone has a single count. The rearrangement links TRBV5-1 to TRBJ2-1; 7 nucleotides line up with TRBD1. V gave up 0 bases and J gave up 4 bases; unmatched junction bases: 7. This CDR3 is built from 16 residues. Germline loops: CDR1 SGHRS, CDR2 YFSETQ. The CDR3 reads CASSLDGQETYNEQFF. Here the CDR3 DNA reads TGCGCCAGCAGCTTGGACGGACAGGAGACTTACAATGAGCAGTTCTTC.

The rearrangement joins TRBV5-1 to TRBJ2-1; D tentatively reads TRBD1 or TRBD2 (5 bases each). This CDR3 is 13 amino acids long. The germline CDR1 and CDR2 sequences are SGHRS and YFSETQ. Trimming took off 3 bases at V and 6 bases at J, with 10 bases between the two ends. CDR3 protein: CASSSSGANEQFF. In nucleotides, the CDR3 is TGCGCCAGCAGCTCATCCGGGGCCAATGAGCAGTTCTTC.

V gene TRBV6-6 combines with J gene TRBJ1-5; D is ambiguous. V shed 0 bases and J shed 9 bases, with 12 bases lying between them. The length of the CDR3 is 14 residues. The germline V gene encodes CDR1 MNHNY and CDR2 SVGAGI (reference sequence). The CDR3 bases are TGTGCCAGCAGTTACTCGAAGGTCGTGTGGCCCCAGCATTTT. It specifies CASSYSKVVWPQHF.

The chain uses TRBV27 and TRBJ2-1, with 8 bases that match TRBD2. V dropped 8 bases and J dropped 3; count of bases not matched to a gene: 6. The CDR3 spans 14 residues. In germline, CDR1 is MNHEY, CDR2 SMNVEV (reference sequence). This chain's CDR3 is CASAGGPLYNEQFF. The CDR3 bases are TGTGCCAGCGCGGGGGGCCCTCTCTACAATGAGCAGTTCTTC.

The chain links TRBV19 to TRBJ2-1, with a weak D call TRBD2 (6 bases). The V gene's germline CDR1 is LNHDA and CDR2 SQIVND (reference sequence). The CDR3 runs to 15 residues. V lost 1 base, J lost 3 bases, and 10 bases lay in between. CDR3 nucleotide sequence: TGTGCCAGTAGTATAGGAATAGCGGTCTACAATGAGCAGTTCTTC. Protein product: CASSIGIAVYNEQFF.

This chain joins TRBV13 and TRBJ2-1; possible D gene TRBD1, 6 bases. Germline V gene sequence: CDR1 PRHDT, CDR2 FYEKMQ (reference sequence). The CDR3 runs to 14 residues. V was clipped by 3 bases and J by 8 bases, with 14 bases between them. CDR3 sequence: CASSLGQYNDEQFF. The CDR3 DNA sequence: TGTGCCAGCAGCTTGGGACAATATAACGATGAGCAGTTCTTC.

The rearrangement uses TRBV10-3 and TRBJ2-1, with D possibly being TRBD1 or TRBD2 (5 bases each). CDR1 and CDR2 (germline): ENHRY, SYGVKD. V was trimmed by 0 bases and J by 8 bases, leaving 14 bases between them. The CDR3 sequence is 15 residues long. CDR3 protein: CAISESGTLSDEQFF. The CDR3 DNA sequence: TGTGCCATCAGTGAGTCCGGGACCCTCAGCGATGAGCAGTTCTTC.

The chain links TRBV6-1 to TRBJ2-3, with D hard to call. Germline V lookup: CDR1 MNHNS, CDR2 SASEGT. CDR3 length equals 15 residues. The V and J ends lost 4 bases and 1 base respectively, with 12 bases between them. CDR3 nucleotide sequence: TGTGCCAGCAGTGCAGACCGGCTCGGCACAGATACGCAGTATTTT. This translates into CASSADRLGTDTQYF.

The J gene is TRBJ1-5, the V gene TRBV7-2; D might be TRBD1 (6 bases). CDR3 length equals 15 residues. Per the germline V gene, CDR1 is SGHTA and CDR2 is FQGNSA. The ends were cut back, 5 bases at V and 1 base at J, with 12 bases in the middle. CDR3 sequence reads: CASSPGDRSNQPQHF. Written as DNA, the CDR3 is TGTGCCAGCAGCCCCGGAGACAGGAGCAATCAGCCCCAGCATTTT.

J is TRBJ2-1 and V is TRBV19; D remains ambiguous. Trimming shortened V by 6 bases and J by 8 bases, and 14 bases separated the two germline ends. The CDR3 consists of 13 residues. The germline CDR1 and CDR2 sequences are LNHDA and SQIVND (reference sequence). The chain's CDR3 is CASRGDRSYEQFF. In nucleotides, the CDR3 is TGTGCCAGTAGGGGCGATCGGTCATATGAGCAGTTCTTC.

The chain links TRBV7-2 to TRBJ2-7, with D possibly TRBD2 on 6 matching bases. Germline V gives CDR1 SGHTA, CDR2 FQGNSA. Trimming pared 5 bases from V and 2 bases from J, leaving 25 bases between. CDR3 size: 18 residues. CDR3 sequence reads: CASSVLGVVVSGTYEQYF. CDR3 DNA sequence: TGTGCCAGCAGCGTTCTAGGGGTGGTGGTTAGCGGTACCTACGAGCAGTACTTC.

V usage is TRBV27 and J usage is TRBJ2-1, with TRBD2 matching 8 bases. Trimming cost V 2 bases and J 7 bases; bases outside gene matches: 7. The CDR3 length is 15 residues. The germline CDR1 and CDR2 sequences are MNHEY and SMNVEV (reference sequence). The CDR3 DNA reads as TGTGCCAGCAGTTTAGATCCAGCGGGAGCTAATGAGCAGTTCTTC. Translating it yields CASSLDPAGANEQFF.

The chain has TRBV4-1 and TRBJ2-7; 8 bases map to TRBD2. With 4 bases clipped from V and 7 bases from J, the junction kept 15 bases outside the gene matches. Germline assignment: CDR1 MGHRA and CDR2 YSYEKL. The CDR3 spans 16 residues. The CDR3 loop is CASSRSDRTSLPEQYF. CDR3 DNA sequence: TGCGCCAGCAGCCGCAGCGATCGGACTAGCCTTCCTGAGCAGTACTTC.

The rearrangement uses TRBV27 and TRBJ1-1; 8 bases map to TRBD1. The CDR3 totals 15 residues. After removal of 0 bases from V and 3 bases from J, the junction contained 3 bases not matched to a gene. The germline V gene encodes CDR1 MNHEY and CDR2 SMNVEV (reference sequence). The CDR3 nucleotides read TGTGCCAGCAGTTTATCGGGGACAGGCGACACTGAAGCTTTCTTT. It yields the protein CASSLSGTGDTEAFF.

The rearrangement joins TRBV27 to TRBJ2-1, with 7 bases identical to TRBD2. The CDR3 sequence is 16 residues long. Unmatched junction bases numbered 10, after V lost 3 bases and J lost 5 bases. The V gene's germline CDR1 is MNHEY and CDR2 SMNVEV (reference sequence). The CDR3 coding sequence is TGTGCCAGCAGTTTCAAGGCGGGGGTGTGGGACAATGAGCAGTTCTTC. Translation: CASSFKAGVWDNEQFF.

The chain links TRBV9 to TRBJ1-2; possibly TRBD1 for D (6 bases). Trimming removed 4 bases at V and 2 bases at J, with 18 bases between. The germline V gene encodes CDR1 SGDLS and CDR2 YYNGEE. The CDR3 spans 16 residues. This CDR3 reads CASSLGRGMGNYGYTF. CDR3 bases: TGTGCCAGCAGCTTGGGCAGGGGTATGGGGAACTATGGCTACACCTTC.

CDR3 DNA: TGCGCCAGCAGCTGGACTGGGATAAGCTCCTACAATGAGCAGTTCTTC. Its translation: CASSWTGISSYNEQFF. The rearrangement links TRBV5-1 to TRBJ2-1, with a weak D call TRBD2 (5 bases). The CDR3 has 16 residues. Germline CDR1 is SGHRS and CDR2 is YFSETQ. V was pared by 3 bases and J by 0 bases, with 13 bases between.

V gene TRBV5-4 combines with J gene TRBJ2-5; D gene unclear. Germline V gene data show CDR1 as SGHNT and CDR2 as YYREEE (reference sequence). With 0 bases removed from V and 5 bases from J, the gap between germline ends came to 8 bases. The CDR3 has 13 residues. For the CDR3, the DNA is TGTGCCAGCAGCTTGGATCTAGTGGAGACCCAGTACTTC. Translated: CASSLDLVETQYF.

CDR3 nucleotide sequence: TGTGCCAGCCCTAGCGTTACCTACGAGCAGTACTTC. It codes for CASPSVTYEQYF. This chain uses TRBV21-1 with TRBJ2-7; the tabulated D call, TRBD2, remains unverified against the DNA. TRBV21-1 is noted as a pseudogene. CDR3 length: 12 amino acids.

V gene TRBV28 combines with J gene TRBJ2-1, with D possibly matching TRBD2 (5 bases). The CDR3 is 12 residues long. Trimming took 2 bases from V and 14 from J, leaving 13 bases between them. Germline CDR1 reads MDHEN; CDR2 reads SYDVKM. The CDR3 reads CASSLGPSHEFF. As DNA, the CDR3 is TGTGCCAGCAGTTTAGGGCCTAGCCATGAGTTCTTC.

The genes are TRBV19 and TRBJ2-7; D is undetermined. Germline V gives CDR1 LNHDA, CDR2 SQIVND (reference sequence). The CDR3 runs to 13 residues. Trimming shortened V by 6 bases and J by 1 base, and 10 bases separated the two germline ends. The CDR3 loop reads CASSAGPSYEQYF. The CDR3 DNA follows: TGTGCCAGTAGCGCTGGCCCGTCCTACGAGCAGTACTTC. Supplemented by reference TRBV19 and TRBJ2-7, the full variable domain reads DGGITQSPKYLFRKEGQNVTLSCEQNLNHDAMYWYRQDPGQGLRLIYYSQIVNDFQKGDIAEGYSVSREKKESFPLTVTSAQKNPTAFYLCASSAGPSYEQYFGPGTRLTVT.

J is TRBJ2-7 and V is TRBV27; TRBD2 might be the D (7 bases). CDR1 MNHEY and CDR2 SMNVEV come from the germline V gene (reference sequence). V gave up 0 bases and J gave up 4 bases, with 19 bases separating them. This CDR3 spans 17 amino acids. CDR3 sequence reads: CASSLSFQGRAVYEQYF. As DNA, the CDR3 is TGTGCCAGCAGTTTATCGTTTCAGGGGAGGGCGGTTTACGAGCAGTACTTC.

The rearrangement joins TRBV19 to TRBJ2-1, with D hard to call. The germline CDR1 and CDR2 sequences are LNHDA and SQIVND (reference sequence). The CDR3 length is 14 residues. Trimming took off 1 base at V and 2 bases at J, with 6 bases between the two ends. CDR3 protein: CASSIGTPYNEQFF. Here the CDR3 DNA reads TGTGCCAGTAGTATAGGTACTCCCTACAATGAGCAGTTCTTC.

This chain uses TRBV4-1 with TRBJ2-7; 12 positions agree with TRBD2. V lost 1 base, J lost 2 bases, and 6 bases stayed unmatched. This CDR3 is 17 amino acids long. Germline assignment: CDR1 MGHRA and CDR2 YSYEKL. CDR3 coding DNA: TGCGCCAGCAGCCAAGTCCTAGCGGGAGGGCCTCCCTACGAGCAGTACTTC. It encodes CASSQVLAGGPPYEQYF.

The chain joins TRBV19 to TRBJ1-5; 9 bases are shared with TRBD1. The CDR3 loop spans 15 amino acids. J gave up 7 bases and V 7 bases, and 11 bases lay outside the gene matches. Germline V gene lookup returns CDR1 LNHDA and CDR2 SQIVND (reference sequence). CDR3 residues: CASNSDRGISQPQHF. The CDR3 coding sequence is TGTGCCAGTAACTCGGACAGGGGTATAAGCCAGCCCCAGCATTTT.

This clone was seen just once. The rearrangement uses TRBV5-1 and TRBJ1-2, with a possible D match to TRBD1 (6 bases). Trimming pared 2 bases from V and 4 bases from J, leaving 9 bases between. Germline CDR1 reads SGHRS; CDR2 reads YFSETQ. The CDR3 runs to 13 residues. The CDR3 spells CASSFGTSYGYTF. The CDR3 DNA follows: TGCGCCAGCAGCTTCGGGACAAGCTATGGCTACACCTTC.